The rows below give T cell receptor beta chains drawn from one sample of a study of shared clonotypes between healthy human individuals. Sequencing was performed with immunoSEQ multiplex PCR; in TCRdb, only in-frame clones are kept and a portion is missing. The table records 2 million to 2.5 million clones, almost 96% of them present only once. Sequenced sample: naive CD4+ T cells sorted from blood. These receptors all come from a man between 18 and 29 years old in good health. The CDR3 runs from the conserved cysteine through the conserved F or W. A D gene is named only where the DNA matches it firmly. Size values are once, few and many counts, or a class for expanded clones, and some rows have none.

D,size,V,J,CDR3,DNA
NA,NA,TRBV5-4,TRBJ2-5,CASSRDRRGETQYF,TGTGCCAGCAGCCGAGACAGGAGGGGAGAGACCCAGTACTTC
TRBD1,NA,TRBV5-1,TRBJ1-4,CASSPTGPGEKLFF,TGCGCCAGCAGCCCGACAGGGCCAGGGGAAAAACTGTTTTTT
NA,once,TRBV30,TRBJ2-6,CAWKRQSSGANVLTF,TGTGCCTGGAAACGACAGAGTTCTGGGGCCAACGTCCTGACTTTC
NA,NA,TRBV30,TRBJ1-1,CAWSPTKNTEAFF,TGTGCCTGGAGTCCGACGAAGAACACTGAAGCTTTCTTT
NA,NA,TRBV27,TRBJ1-5,CASSRKLGTHQPQHF,TGTGCCAGCAGTCGAAAGCTGGGTACACACCAGCCCCAGCATTTT
TRBD1,NA,TRBV6-1,TRBJ2-7,CASSELWDRTYEQYF,TGTGCCAGCAGTGAACTTTGGGACAGGACCTACGAGCAGTACTTC
TRBD2,NA,TRBV6-5,TRBJ2-2,CASTGLAANTGELFF,TGTGCCAGCACCGGACTAGCAGCGAACACCGGGGAGCTGTTTTTT
TRBD2,NA,TRBV27,TRBJ2-3,CASRYLAGGPQDTQYF,TGTGCCAGCAGATATTTAGCGGGGGGCCCCCAAGATACGCAGTATTTT
NA,NA,TRBV2,TRBJ1-4,CASSVEGNEKLFF,TGTGCCAGCAGTGTAGAGGGGAATGAAAAACTGTTTTTT
TRBD1,NA,TRBV7-9,TRBJ2-1,CASSLPGTGNYNEQFF,TGTGCCAGCAGCTTACCCGGGACAGGGAACTACAATGAGCAGTTCTTC
TRBD1,once,TRBV2,TRBJ1-2,CASSVTGKYGYTF,TGTGCCAGCAGTGTGACAGGGAAATATGGCTACACCTTC
TRBD2,NA,TRBV4-1,TRBJ2-7,CASSQAGTSVYEQYF,TGCGCCAGCAGCCAAGCAGGGACTAGTGTATACGAGCAGTACTTC
NA,NA,TRBV10-1,TRBJ1-1,CASSAGQLGTEAFF,TGCGCCAGCAGTGCCGGTCAGTTGGGCACTGAAGCTTTCTTT
TRBD1,NA,TRBV6-1,TRBJ1-2,CASSPGQGIPYGYTF,TGTGCCAGCAGCCCGGGACAGGGAATCCCCTATGGCTACACCTTC
NA,NA,TRBV12-1,TRBJ1-2,CASSFDSVSNYGYTF,TGTGCCAGCAGCTTTGACAGCGTTTCTAACTATGGCTACACCTTC
TRBD2,NA,TRBV16,TRBJ2-7,CASSQTAGGYEQYF,TGTGCCAGCAGCCAAACCGCGGGAGGTTACGAGCAGTACTTC
TRBD1,NA,TRBV5-4,TRBJ2-5,CASSTGKGTVETQYF,TGTGCCAGCAGCACGGGGAAGGGGACAGTGGAGACCCAGTACTTC
NA,once,TRBV2,TRBJ2-1,CARRQDNNEQFF,TGTGCCAGGAGGCAAGATAACAATGAGCAGTTCTTC
NA,NA,TRBV5-1,TRBJ2-7,CASSLPASYEQYF,TGCGCCAGCAGCTTGCCGGCGTCCTACGAGCAGTACTTC
TRBD1,NA,TRBV28,TRBJ1-4,CASSKTGGNEKLFF,TGTGCCAGCAGTAAGACAGGGGGCAATGAAAAACTGTTTTTT
NA,NA,TRBV4-1,TRBJ2-4,CASSQDVAGIAKNIQYF,TGCGCCAGCAGCCAAGATGTGGCGGGGATAGCCAAAAACATTCAGTACTTC
NA,NA,TRBV2,TRBJ2-5,CASSDGYPETQYF,TGTGCCAGCAGTGACGGGTATCCCGAGACCCAGTACTTC
NA,NA,TRBV27,TRBJ1-6,CASRRGTPVDNSPLHF,TGTGCCAGCAGGCGCGGGACTCCCGTCGACAATTCACCCCTCCACTTT
NA,NA,TRBV18,TRBJ2-3,CASSQARGTGTDTQYF,TGTGCCAGCTCACAAGCCAGGGGTACGGGAACAGATACGCAGTATTTT
NA,NA,TRBV7-2,TRBJ2-7,CASSLDPNPRVSQYF,TGTGCCAGCAGCTTGGATCCAAACCCCAGGGTGTCGCAGTACTTC
TRBD1,once,TRBV10-3,TRBJ2-7,CAISEGTVSYEQYF,TGTGCCATCAGTGAGGGGACAGTGTCCTACGAGCAGTACTTC
NA,once,TRBV5-4,TRBJ2-3,CASSLLDTDTQYF,TGTGCCAGCAGCTTACTAGACACAGATACGCAGTATTTT
NA,NA,TRBV5-6,TRBJ2-2,CASSHVGQGTGELFF,TGTGCCAGCAGCCACGTAGGGCAGGGGACCGGGGAGCTGTTTTTT
NA,few,TRBV10-3,TRBJ2-2,CAISSNTGELFF,TGTGCCATCAGTTCCAACACCGGGGAGCTGTTTTTT
TRBD2,NA,TRBV6-6,TRBJ2-1,CASTDSSGSYNEQFF,TGTGCCAGCACTGATTCTAGCGGGTCCTACAATGAGCAGTTCTTC
NA,NA,TRBV30,TRBJ2-1,CAWKGGGNEQFF,TGTGCCTGGAAAGGGGGAGGCAATGAGCAGTTCTTC
NA,NA,TRBV7-9,TRBJ2-6,CASSQSGANVLTF,TGTGCCAGCAGTCAGTCTGGGGCCAACGTCCTGACTTTC
NA,NA,TRBV5-1,TRBJ1-1,CASGDTNTEAFF,TGCGCCAGCGGGGACACAAACACTGAAGCTTTCTTT
TRBD1,NA,TRBV9,TRBJ1-3,CASSVEGARTGNTIYF,TGTGCCAGCAGCGTAGAGGGGGCTAGGACGGGAAACACCATATATTTT
NA,NA,TRBV6-5,TRBJ1-2,CASSYSAGRASYGYTF,TGTGCCAGCAGTTACTCTGCGGGCAGGGCCAGCTATGGCTACACCTTC
TRBD1,NA,TRBV9,TRBJ2-1,CASSVALQGAGNEQFF,TGTGCCAGCAGCGTAGCTCTCCAGGGGGCGGGCAATGAGCAGTTCTTC
TRBD1,NA,TRBV5-1,TRBJ1-1,CASSWGQGSSEAFF,TGCGCCAGCAGCTGGGGACAGGGAAGTTCTGAAGCTTTCTTT
NA,few,TRBV21-1,TRBJ1-6,CASSKALPPPLHF,TGTGCCAGCAGCAAAGCGCTTCCCCCTCCCCTCCACTTT
TRBD1,NA,TRBV6-6,TRBJ1-2,CASTKTTGFGDGYTF,TGTGCCAGCACCAAAACGACAGGGTTTGGCGATGGCTACACCTTC
NA,NA,TRBV27,TRBJ1-6,CASRSDSYNSPLHF,TGTGCCAGCAGATCGGACAGTTATAATTCACCCCTCCACTTT
NA,NA,TRBV28,TRBJ1-6,CATSHGGIAGSPLHF,TGTGCCACCTCCCACGGGGGGATAGCTGGCTCACCCCTCCACTTT
NA,NA,TRBV7-2,TRBJ1-5,CASSPPGQPQHF,TGTGCCAGCAGCCCCCCAGGGCAGCCCCAGCATTTT
NA,NA,TRBV4-1,TRBJ1-1,CASSQDRLNTEAFF,TGCGCCAGCAGCCAAGATCGGCTGAACACTGAAGCTTTCTTT
NA,NA,TRBV6-5,TRBJ1-5,CASSPGGVSNQPQHF,TGTGCCAGCAGTCCCGGGGGGGTGAGCAATCAGCCCCAGCATTTT
NA,NA,TRBV28,TRBJ2-3,CASPPRGGDYSTDTQYF,TGTGCCAGCCCCCCTCGGGGCGGTGATTATAGCACAGATACGCAGTATTTT
NA,NA,TRBV10-3,TRBJ1-3,CAISADAGNTIYF,TGTGCCATCAGTGCGGATGCTGGAAACACCATATATTTT
NA,once,TRBV19,TRBJ2-4,CASSIGADLAKNIQYF,TGTGCCAGTAGTATAGGAGCGGACCTAGCCAAAAACATTCAGTACTTC
NA,NA,TRBV11-3,TRBJ2-2,CASSLSGVPNTGELFF,TGTGCCAGCAGCTTGTCGGGGGTACCGAACACCGGGGAGCTGTTTTTT
NA,NA,TRBV5-6,TRBJ2-3,CASSLVGSKGDTQYF,TGTGCCAGCAGCTTGGTTGGTTCGAAGGGGGATACGCAGTATTTT
TRBD1,NA,TRBV6-6,TRBJ1-2,CASRRTGDGYTF,TGTGCCAGCAGAAGGACAGGGGATGGCTACACCTTC
NA,NA,TRBV25-1,TRBJ2-3,CASSEVGSTDTQYF,TGTGCCAGCAGTGAGGTGGGGTCCACAGATACGCAGTATTTT
NA,few,TRBV13,TRBJ2-5,CASSSRRPGAQETQYF,TGTGCCAGCAGCTCTAGGAGGCCAGGGGCCCAAGAGACCCAGTACTTC
TRBD1,once,TRBV30,TRBJ2-5,CAWSTGGQETQYF,TGTGCCTGGAGTACAGGGGGGCAAGAGACCCAGTACTTC
TRBD1,once,TRBV6-1,TRBJ1-2,CASRLTGIGGYTF,TGTGCCAGCCGACTGACAGGGATTGGAGGCTACACCTTC
NA,NA,TRBV9,TRBJ2-7,CASSLGGGELYEQYF,TGTGCCAGCAGCCTCGGCGGGGGCGAACTCTACGAGCAGTACTTC